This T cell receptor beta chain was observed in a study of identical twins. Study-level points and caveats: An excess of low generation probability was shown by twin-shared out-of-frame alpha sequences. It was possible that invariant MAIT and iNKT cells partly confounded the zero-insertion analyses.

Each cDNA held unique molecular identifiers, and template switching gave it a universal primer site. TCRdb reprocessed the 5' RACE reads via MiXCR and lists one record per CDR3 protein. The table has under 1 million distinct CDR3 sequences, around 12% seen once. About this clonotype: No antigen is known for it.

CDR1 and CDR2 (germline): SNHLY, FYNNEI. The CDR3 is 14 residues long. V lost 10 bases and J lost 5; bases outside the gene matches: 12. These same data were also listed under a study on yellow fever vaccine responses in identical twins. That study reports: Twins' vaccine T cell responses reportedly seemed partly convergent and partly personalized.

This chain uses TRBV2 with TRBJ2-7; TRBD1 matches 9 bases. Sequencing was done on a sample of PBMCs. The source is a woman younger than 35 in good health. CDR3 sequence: CANSQTGGVNEQYF. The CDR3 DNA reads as TGTGCCAATAGCCAGACAGGGGGGGTTAACGAGCAGTACTTC.